This T cell receptor beta chain was sequenced in a study of cytomegalovirus exposure and HLA in healthy donors. Study-level background: About 83 million unique TCRs from HLA-typed donors made up an early data release.

Findings and caveats of the study: Looking again later, the authors saw that most CMV-associated TCR beta chains seemed HLA-restricted. The authors excluded some V segments, including TRBV6-2 and TRBV6-3, as indistinguishable.

Researchers ran the PCR with 60 Vbeta and 13 Jbeta primers. TCRdb keeps only in-frame clones here, not all; method: immunoSEQ multiplex PCR. The sample holds approximately 160,000 clones; around 78% are singletons and the top ten take about 1%. This clone was seen a single time. The antigen is undetermined. This CDR3 region has 17 residues. The germline gives CDR1 SGHNT, CDR2 YENEEA. V lost 1 base, J lost 4 bases, and 10 bases stayed unmatched. The chain combines TRBV11-3 with TRBJ2-3; 8 bases line up with TRBD2. The specimen sequenced was PBMCs. The TCR was taken from a woman aged 35 to 49 in good health and CMV-seronegative. The CDR3 bases are TGTGCCAGCAGCTTAGTATCTGGTAGCGGGATCGCAGATACGCAGTATTTT. It encodes CASSLVSGSGIADTQYF. The full variable domain, in which reference TRBV11-3 and TRBJ2-3 provide the parts outside the CDR3, is EAGVVQSPRYKIIEKKQPVAFWCNPISGHNTLYWYLQNLGQGPELLIRYENEEAVDDSQLPKDRFSAERLKGVDSTLKIQPAELGDSAVYLCASSLVSGSGIADTQYFGPGTRLTVL.